This T cell receptor beta chain was recovered during a study of cytomegalovirus exposure and HLA in healthy donors. General study points: Under in vitro conditions, three CMV-associated chains were confirmed as specific for CMV antigens. Among the most significant clusters, several appeared linked to common viral pathogens in a later analysis.

This clone was found a few times. Its antigen is not identified. V shed 2 bases, J shed 3 bases, and the junction held 4 bases outside the gene matches. The CDR3 is 14 residues long. CDR1 KGHSH and CDR2 LQKENI come from the germline V gene. PCR primers comprised 60 Vbeta and 13 Jbeta primers. In the original workflow: There were around 78 million unique TCR beta chains by a later count, and some 10 million of them were shared. Sequenced by immunoSEQ multiplex PCR; TCRdb stores in-frame clones only, minus some. V, J and clone size are taken as reported in that table, and D and trimming were inferred from the DNA itself. The sample lists roughly 150,000 clones; about 80% were seen once.

The sequenced material came from PBMCs. This chain uses TRBV18 with TRBJ2-7; 7 bases are shared with TRBD1. The TCR comes from a man between 35 and 55 years old in good health and CMV-seronegative. CDR3 coding DNA: TGTGCCAGCTCACCAATGGGACAGCTCTACGAGCAGTACTTC. It is translated as CASSPMGQLYEQYF.